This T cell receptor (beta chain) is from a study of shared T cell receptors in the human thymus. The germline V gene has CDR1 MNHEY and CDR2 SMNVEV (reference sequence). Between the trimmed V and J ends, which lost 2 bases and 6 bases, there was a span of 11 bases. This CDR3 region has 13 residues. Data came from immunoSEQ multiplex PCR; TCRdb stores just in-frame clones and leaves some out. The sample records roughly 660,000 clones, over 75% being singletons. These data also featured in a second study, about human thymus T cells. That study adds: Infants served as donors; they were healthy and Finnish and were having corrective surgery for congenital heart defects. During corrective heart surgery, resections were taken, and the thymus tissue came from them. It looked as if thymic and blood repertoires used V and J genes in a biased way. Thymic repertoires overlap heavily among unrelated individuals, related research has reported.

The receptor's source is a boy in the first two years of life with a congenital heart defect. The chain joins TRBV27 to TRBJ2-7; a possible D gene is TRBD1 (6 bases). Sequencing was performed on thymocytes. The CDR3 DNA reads TGTGCCAGCAGTTTAACCCAGGGGTGCGAGCAGTACTTC. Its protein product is CASSLTQGCEQYF.